This T cell receptor beta chain was profiled in a study of T cell responses to AZD1222 COVID-19 vaccine. Study-level findings and limits: Spike regions recognized by vaccine-associated CD4 TCRs spanned the protein, led by 160-218 and 743-854. The breadth and depth of Spike-specific TCRs increased once two AZD1222 doses had been given. AZD1222 recipients seropositive at baseline numbered only six or seven.

The V gene lost 0 bases and the J gene lost 2 bases, with 10 bases spanning the gap. The CDR3 is made up of 15 amino acids. The V gene's germline CDR1 is SGHRS and CDR2 YFSETQ. Worth noting for this clone: Its antigen is unknown.

The assay was immunoSEQ multiplex PCR, and TCRdb's table has in-frame clones only and misses some. The table lists 100,000 to 150,000 clones, approximately 86% of them singletons. This chain connects TRBV5-1 to TRBJ2-3; perhaps D is TRBD1 or TRBD2 (5 bases each). The source material was peripheral blood, sampled on day 0 of AZD1222 vaccination. This TCR was recovered from an adult in good health. The CDR3 DNA reads as TGCGCCAGCAGCTTGGCCCCGGGGCCCACAGATACGCAGTATTTT. Protein product: CASSLAPGPTDTQYF. The whole variable domain, remainder taken from reference TRBV5-1 and TRBJ2-3, is KAGVTQTPRYLIKTRGQQVTLSCSPISGHRSVSWYQQTPGQGLQFLFEYFSETQRNKGNFPGRFSGRQFSNSRSEMNVSTLELGDSALYLCASSLAPGPTDTQYFGPGTRLTVL.